The clone carrying this T cell receptor (beta chain) was detected only once. Its antigen is still unknown. The sample comes from a study of immune cell composition in non-small cell lung cancer. Per germline, CDR1 LGHNT and CDR2 FRNRAP. The V and J ends lost 9 bases and 6 bases respectively, with 19 bases between them. This CDR3 region has 14 residues. Measured with immunoSEQ multiplex PCR; TCRdb has only the in-frame clones, and not every one. This sample has approximately 4,900 clones, with around 77% found just once. The normal lung sample lay at least 3 cm, and maximally far, from the tumour. General study points: Adenocarcinomas with higher top tumour-associated clone frequency had more reactive TILs. Roughly 75% of squamous and approximately 30% of adenocarcinoma cases had tumour-associated clones >0.5%. No significant correlation existed between pack-years smoked and tumour clonality.

This TCR came from a human donor with non-small cell lung cancer. The chain couples TRBV12-5 to TRBJ2-3; possibly TRBD2 for D (7 bases). The sequencing input was non-adjacent lung tissue. The CDR3 nucleotides are TGTGCTAGCCTATTTGGGGGGGGGCTGGATACGCAGTATTTT. Residues: CASLFGGGLDTQYF.